The 25 T cell receptor beta chains reported below all come from one sample, sequenced in a study of CD8+CD57+ T cells in acquired aplastic anemia. Previously, flow cytometry had revealed CD8+CD57+ cell expansion in the patients chosen for sequencing. Genomic DNA served as template for TCR beta VDJ and CDR3 profiling. TCRdb re-called the reads with MiXCR, one entry per CDR3 protein. The sample consists of approximately 250,000 distinct CDR3 sequences, around 82% of them appearing once. The material sequenced was sorted CD4+, CD8+, or CD8+CD57+ T cells (not recorded which) from PBMCs. These receptors were taken from a human donor with aplastic anemia.

V is TRBV15 and J is TRBJ2-7, with D possibly being TRBD1 (6 bases). Germline loops: CDR1 LNHNV, CDR2 YYDKDF (reference sequence). The CDR3 is 18 residues long. CDR3 sequence: CASSFRSDRTALSFGPYV. DNA of the CDR3: TGTGCCAGCAGCTTTCGGTCAGACCGGACAGCCCTTTCCTTCGGGCCGTACGTC.

As regards this clonotype: One end of the junction fails to match germline, which may point to a read error. V usage is TRBV9 and J usage is TRBJ2-3; 7 bases align to TRBD1. This CDR3 is 14 amino acids long. Germline assignment: CDR1 SGDLS and CDR2 YYNGEE. CDR3 nucleotide sequence: TGTGCCAGCAGCGTAGGGGGACAGCGCACAAATACGCATTTT. It specifies CASSVGGQRTNTHF.

This rearrangement joins TRBV5-4 to TRBJ2-5, with TRBD1 matching 10 bases. The J segment lost 4 bases and the V segment lost 2 bases, leaving 5 bases of the junction unmatched. The germline CDR1 and CDR2 sequences are SGHNT and YYREEE (reference sequence). The CDR3 is 15 residues long. CDR3 nucleotide sequence: TGTGCCAGCAGCTTCCGAGGGACAGGGGTAGAGACCCAGTACTTC. Its translation is CASSFRGTGVETQYF.

Note on this clonotype: The junction departs from germline at one end; a sequencing error may be responsible. Here the CDR3 DNA reads TGTGCCAGCAGCCTACCGGGAGACCCCGAGCCGCACTTC. Amino acid sequence: CASSLPGDPEPHF. The chain employs TRBV7-8 and TRBJ2-7, with D possibly being TRBD2 (6 bases). Germline V CDR1 and CDR2: SGHVS, FQNEAQ. This CDR3 contains 13 residues.

The rearrangement uses TRBV7-8 and TRBJ2-7; D is tentatively TRBD1 or TRBD2 (5 bases each). Germline CDR1 reads SGHVS; CDR2 reads FQNEAQ. The CDR3 is 14 residues long. V was shortened by 2 bases and J by 13 bases, with 21 bases between the two germline ends. Here the CDR3 reads CASSLTGPRDDRYF. The CDR3 DNA reads TGTGCCAGCAGCTTAACGGGGCCCCGGGACGACCGCTACTTC.

This clonotype was found a few times. The chain joins TRBV7-2 to TRBJ1-1, with D perhaps matching TRBD1 (5 bases). This CDR3 contains 14 residues. Germline values: CDR1 SGHTA, CDR2 FQGNSA. V was clipped by 8 bases and J by 0 bases, with 13 bases between them. CDR3 loop: CASQTGGLNTEAFF. The CDR3, as DNA: TGTGCCAGCCAAACGGGGGGACTGAACACTGAAGCTTTCTTT.

As to this clonotype: The CDR3 end shows no conserved phenylalanine or tryptophan, and so a read error is likely. No DNA is shown, since the ends of the CDR3 on it are uncertain; the CDR3 is the one TCRdb lists. The chain employs TRBV7-2 and TRBJ2-1; the D segment call TRBD1 is taken from the table without a DNA check. Germline CDR1 SGHTA, CDR2 FQGNSA. The CDR3 is 13 amino acids long, termini counted. The CDR3 spells CASSNGQGHQETQ.

The chain joins TRBV11-1 to TRBJ2-1, with 9 bases identical to TRBD2. The germline V gene encodes CDR1 SGHAT and CDR2 FQDESV (reference sequence). CDR3 size: 16 residues. V shed 5 bases, J shed 8 bases, and the junction held 13 bases outside the gene matches. CDR3 bases: TGTGCCAGCAGCACCAAAAGAAGCGGGGGGAGCGATGAGCAGTTCTTC. Its translation: CASSTKRSGGSDEQFF. Complete variable domain (other parts from reference TRBV11-1 and TRBJ2-1): EAEVAQSPRYKITEKSQAVAFWCDPISGHATLYWYRQILGQGPELLVQFQDESVVDDSQLPKDRFSAERLKGVDSTLKIQPAELGDSAMYLCASSTKRSGGSDEQFFGPGTRLTVL.

The V call is TRBV5-1, the J call TRBJ2-5, with D maybe TRBD2 (5 bases). Trimming took 0 bases from V and 10 from J, leaving 13 bases between them. Germline V gives CDR1 SGHRS, CDR2 YFSETQ. The CDR3 is made up of 13 amino acids. The CDR3 loop reads CASSLEFYGNQYF. DNA for the CDR3: TGCGCCAGCAGCTTGGAATTCTACGGGAACCAGTACTTC.

Details on this clonotype: The missing conserved phenylalanine or tryptophan at the end of this CDR3 makes a read error likely. No DNA is shown, since the ends of the CDR3 on it are uncertain; the CDR3 is the one TCRdb lists. The chain carries TRBV7-9 and TRBJ2-2; the table's D call, TRBD2, has no DNA check behind it. The germline V gene has CDR1 SEHNR and CDR2 FQNEAQ (reference sequence). Counting both end residues, the CDR3 totals 12 amino acids. This CDR3 reads CASSFERSGGIV.

Comments on this clonotype: The DNA is omitted, as the CDR3 cannot be located on it reliably, and the CDR3 follows TCRdb's listing. The chain uses TRBV9 and TRBJ2-1; TRBD1 is the table's D call, not checked against the DNA. Ends included, the CDR3 has 16 residues. CDR1 is SGDLS and CDR2 is YYNGEE in the germline V gene. CDR3 amino acids: CASSVGSGAQYFEQFF.

Points on this clonotype: A read error may produce the germline difference seen at one junction end. The V gene is TRBV7-9, the J gene TRBJ2-2, with 7 bases fitting TRBD1. TRBJ1-5 explains the end of the DNA better; the J call may be wrong. Germline-derived CDR1 and CDR2 are SEHNR and FQNEAQ (reference sequence). This CDR3 region has 16 residues. CDR3 protein: CASSSGGGSRNQPQHF. The DNA for the CDR3 is TGTGCCAGCAGCTCAGGGGGGGGGAGCCGCAACCAGCCCCAGCATTTT.

The chain couples TRBV9 to TRBJ2-7, with 11 bases that match TRBD2. The CDR3 totals 15 residues. V gave up 0 bases and J gave up 3 bases; unmatched junction bases: 2. CDR1 is SGDLS, CDR2 YYNGEE, per germline. The CDR3, as DNA: TGTGCCAGCAGCGTAGCTAGCGGGGGGTTCTACGAGCAGTACTTC. This encodes CASSVASGGFYEQYF.

As regards this clonotype: As the CDR3 is not closed by the conserved phenylalanine or tryptophan, this likely results from a read error. Because the CDR3's place on the DNA is in doubt, the DNA is left out and the CDR3 is given as listed by TCRdb. J is TRBJ2-3 and V is TRBV7-9. The CDR3 region is 13 residues in length, termini included. Germline CDR1 SEHNR, CDR2 FQNEAQ (reference sequence). This CDR3 is CASSLAPANSQHY.

The rearrangement joins TRBV7-9 to TRBJ2-5; D is unclear. Deletions cut 11 bases from V and 3 bases from J, with 22 bases between. Germline CDR1 SEHNR, CDR2 FQNEAQ (reference sequence). The CDR3 consists of 15 residues. The CDR3, as DNA: TGTGCCGGCCGCTTAGCCCACGAGACAAAAGAGACCCAGTACTTC. Its translation: CAGRLAHETKETQYF.

In this sample, this clonotype turned up once. The rearrangement links TRBV29-1 to TRBJ2-7, with 7 bases fitting TRBD2. This CDR3 contains 15 residues. Germline-derived CDR1 and CDR2 are SQVTM and ANQGSEA. Germline trimming cut 5 bases from V and 3 bases from J; bases unmatched to any gene: 13. CDR3 amino acids: CSVTGGSTAHYEQYF. The CDR3 nucleotides read TGCAGCGTTACGGGGGGTTCGACAGCACACTACGAGCAGTACTTC.

The chain joins TRBV9 to TRBJ2-3; D is possibly TRBD1 (6 bases). The CDR3 has 15 amino acids. Germline loops: CDR1 SGDLS, CDR2 YYNGEE. The V end lost 3 bases, the J end lost 12 bases, and 23 bases lay between the germline ends. CDR3 residues: CASSEGVPRTQPQYF. The CDR3 DNA is TGTGCCAGCAGCGAGGGGGTCCCGAGAACTCAGCCCCAGTATTTT.

The V and J genes are TRBV7-8 and TRBJ1-2, with D unclear. The CDR3 contains 15 residues. The V gene lost 0 bases and the J gene lost 14 bases, with 22 bases spanning the gap. Looked up from germline, CDR1 is SGHVS and CDR2 is FQNEAQ. DNA for the CDR3: TGTGCCAGCAGCTTAGCGGGAGGGCACGATACGCAGTATACCTTC. Residues: CASSLAGGHDTQYTF.

The chain combines TRBV7-9 with TRBJ2-2; 10 bases match TRBD1. The germline V gene encodes CDR1 SEHNR and CDR2 FQNEAQ (reference sequence). CDR3 size: 12 residues. V shed 11 bases, J shed 14 bases, and the junction held 11 bases outside the gene matches. Here the CDR3 DNA reads TGTGCCGGACAGGGGGTTCGGGAGGACCTGTTTTTT. It specifies CAGQGVREDLFF.

Note on this clonotype: A single base separates this from a much larger clone, so it may be a read error. V is TRBV6-4 and J is TRBJ2-2; 9 bases fit TRBD1. Germline CDR1 is MRHNA and CDR2 is SNTAGT. There are 14 residues in the CDR3. CDR3 nucleotides: TGTGCCAGCAGTACCAAACAGGGGGCCGGGGAGCTGTCTTTT. This gives the protein CASSTKQGAGELSF.

As regards this clonotype: Compared with germline, one end of the junction differs, possibly owing to a read error. The chain employs TRBV7-3 and TRBJ1-2; D might be TRBD1 (5 bases). This CDR3 has 15 residues. Germline values: CDR1 SGHTA, CDR2 FQGTGA. As DNA, the CDR3 is TGTGCCAGCAGCTTTCGTTGGGACGATAACTATGCCTACACCTTC. Its protein product is CASSFRWDDNYAYTF. The variable domain in full, with the rest retrieved from reference TRBV7-3 and TRBJ1-2, is GAGVSQTPSNKVTEKGKYVELRCDPISGHTALYWYRQSLGQGPEFLIYFQGTGAADDSGLPNDRFFAVRPEGSVSTLKIQRTERGDSAVYLCASSFRWDDNYAYTFGSGTRLTVV.

This chain joins TRBV7-2 and TRBJ2-1, with 7 bases lining up with TRBD2. J gave up 11 bases and V 9 bases, and 19 bases lay outside the gene matches. The CDR3 covers 15 residues. The germline V gene has CDR1 SGHTA and CDR2 FQGNSA. As DNA, the CDR3 is TGTGCCAGTAGTATGGGGGGGGAACCCTATAATCAGCAGTTCTTC. As protein: CASSMGGEPYNQQFF.

In the case of this clonotype: At one boundary the junction diverges from the germline segment, which might be a read error. Here the CDR3 reads CASSVGSDTQYTQYF. The CDR3 DNA reads TGTGCCAGCAGCGTAGGCTCAGATACGCAGTATACTCAGTATTTT. The chain uses TRBV9 and TRBJ2-3; D remains ambiguous. Germline V gives CDR1 SGDLS, CDR2 YYNGEE. The CDR3 totals 15 residues.

The chain has TRBV9 and TRBJ1-1, with D perhaps TRBD1 (6 bases). CDR1 and CDR2 (germline): SGDLS, YYNGEE. V dropped 1 base and J dropped 11 bases, with 21 bases sitting between them. The CDR3 extends over 15 amino acids. The CDR3 sequence: CASSVSQGTQNFAFF. The CDR3 region has the DNA TGTGCCAGCAGCGTATCCCAGGGGACGCAGAATTTTGCTTTCTTT.

Of note for this clonotype: Compared with germline, one end of the junction differs, possibly owing to a read error. The V and J genes are TRBV7-3 and TRBJ2-3; 9 bases fit TRBD2. CDR1 and CDR2 (germline): SGHTA, FQGTGA. The CDR3 covers 14 residues. The CDR3 sequence is CASSSSGTWGAHHF. CDR3 in DNA: TGTGCCAGCAGTTCTAGCGGGACTTGGGGAGCGCACCATTTT.